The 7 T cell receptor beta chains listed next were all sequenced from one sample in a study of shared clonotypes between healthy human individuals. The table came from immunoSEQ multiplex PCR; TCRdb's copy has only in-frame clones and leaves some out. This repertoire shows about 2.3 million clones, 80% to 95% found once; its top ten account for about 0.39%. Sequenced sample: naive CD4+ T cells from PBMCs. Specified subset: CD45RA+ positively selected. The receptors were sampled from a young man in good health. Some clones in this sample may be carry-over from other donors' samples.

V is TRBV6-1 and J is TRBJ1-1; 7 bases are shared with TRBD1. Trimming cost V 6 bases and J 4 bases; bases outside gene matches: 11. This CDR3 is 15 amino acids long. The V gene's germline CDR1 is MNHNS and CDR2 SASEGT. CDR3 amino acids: CASRSVTGQTTEAFF. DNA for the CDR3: TGTGCCAGCAGATCCGTCACGGGACAGACCACTGAAGCTTTCTTT.

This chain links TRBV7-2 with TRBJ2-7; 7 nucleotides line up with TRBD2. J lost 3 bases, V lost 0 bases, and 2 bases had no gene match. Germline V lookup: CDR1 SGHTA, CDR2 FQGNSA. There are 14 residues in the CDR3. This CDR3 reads CASSLAGGNYEQYF. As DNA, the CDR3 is TGTGCCAGCAGCTTAGCGGGAGGGAACTACGAGCAGTACTTC.

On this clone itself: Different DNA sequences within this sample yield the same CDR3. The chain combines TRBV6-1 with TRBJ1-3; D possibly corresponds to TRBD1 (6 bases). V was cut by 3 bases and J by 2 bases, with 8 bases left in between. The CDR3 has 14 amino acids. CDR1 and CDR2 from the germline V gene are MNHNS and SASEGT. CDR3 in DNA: TGTGCCAGCAGTGAGGGGGGGCCTGGAAACACCATATATTTT. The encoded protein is CASSEGGPGNTIYF.

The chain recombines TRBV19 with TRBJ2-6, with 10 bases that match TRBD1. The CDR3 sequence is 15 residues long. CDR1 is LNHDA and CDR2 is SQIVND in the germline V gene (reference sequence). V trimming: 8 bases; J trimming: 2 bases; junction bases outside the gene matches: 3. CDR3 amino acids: CASRQGAAGANVLTF. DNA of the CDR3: TGTGCCAGTCGACAGGGGGCGGCTGGGGCCAACGTCCTGACTTTC.

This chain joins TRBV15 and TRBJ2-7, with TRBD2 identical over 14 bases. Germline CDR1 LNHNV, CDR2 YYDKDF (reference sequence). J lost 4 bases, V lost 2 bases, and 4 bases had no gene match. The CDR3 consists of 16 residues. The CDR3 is CATSRRRLAGGYEQYF. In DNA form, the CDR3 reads TGTGCCACCAGCAGACGCCGACTAGCGGGAGGGTACGAGCAGTACTTC. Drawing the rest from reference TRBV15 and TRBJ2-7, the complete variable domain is DAMVIQNPRYQVTQFGKPVTLSCSQTLNHNVMYWYQQKSSQAPKLLFHYYDKDFNNEADTPDNFQSRRPNTSFCFLDIRSPGLGDTAMYLCATSRRRLAGGYEQYFGPGTRLTVT.

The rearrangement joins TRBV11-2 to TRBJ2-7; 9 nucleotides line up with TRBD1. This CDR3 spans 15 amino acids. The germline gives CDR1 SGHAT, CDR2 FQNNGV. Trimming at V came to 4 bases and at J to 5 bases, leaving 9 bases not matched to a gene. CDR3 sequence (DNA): TGTGCCAGCAGCTCCTTACAGGGGGCGGGACACGAGCAGTACTTC. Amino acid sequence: CASSSLQGAGHEQYF. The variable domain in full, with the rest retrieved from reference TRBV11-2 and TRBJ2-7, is EAGVAQSPRYKIIEKRQSVAFWCNPISGHATLYWYQQILGQGPKLLIQFQNNGVVDDSQLPKDRFSAERLKGVDSTLKIQPAKLEDSAVYLCASSSLQGAGHEQYFGPGTRLTVT.

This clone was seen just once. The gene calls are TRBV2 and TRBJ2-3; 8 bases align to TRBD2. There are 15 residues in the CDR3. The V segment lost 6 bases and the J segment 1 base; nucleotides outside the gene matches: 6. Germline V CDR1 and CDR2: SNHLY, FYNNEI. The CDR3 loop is CASRRTGGGTDTQYF. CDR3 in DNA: TGTGCCAGCAGACGGACGGGAGGGGGCACAGATACGCAGTATTTT.